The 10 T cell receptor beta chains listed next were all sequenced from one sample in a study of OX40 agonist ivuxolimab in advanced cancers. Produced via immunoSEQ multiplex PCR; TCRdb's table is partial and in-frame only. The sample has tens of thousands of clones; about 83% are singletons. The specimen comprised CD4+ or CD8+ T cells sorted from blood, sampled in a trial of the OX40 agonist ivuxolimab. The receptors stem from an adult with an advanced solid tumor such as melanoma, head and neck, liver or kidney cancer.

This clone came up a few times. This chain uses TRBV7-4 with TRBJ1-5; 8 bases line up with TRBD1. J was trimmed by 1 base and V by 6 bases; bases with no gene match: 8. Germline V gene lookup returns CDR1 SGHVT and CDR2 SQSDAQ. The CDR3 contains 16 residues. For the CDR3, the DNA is TGTGCCAGCAGATCTAACAGGGGGGAAAGCAATCAGCCCCAGCATTTT. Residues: CASRSNRGESNQPQHF. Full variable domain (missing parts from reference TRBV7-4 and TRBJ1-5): GAGVSQSPRYKVAKRGRDVALRCDSISGHVTLYWYRQTLGQGSEVLTYSQSDAQRDKSGRPSGRFSAERPERSVSTLKIQRTEQGDSAVYLCASRSNRGESNQPQHFGDGTRLSIL.

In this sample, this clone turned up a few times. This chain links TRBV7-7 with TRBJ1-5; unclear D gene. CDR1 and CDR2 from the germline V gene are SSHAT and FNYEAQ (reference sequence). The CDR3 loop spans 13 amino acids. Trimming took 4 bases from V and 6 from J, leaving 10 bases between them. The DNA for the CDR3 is TGTGCCAGCAGCTCCGGATTGGGTCAGCCCCAGCATTTT. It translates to CASSSGLGQPQHF.

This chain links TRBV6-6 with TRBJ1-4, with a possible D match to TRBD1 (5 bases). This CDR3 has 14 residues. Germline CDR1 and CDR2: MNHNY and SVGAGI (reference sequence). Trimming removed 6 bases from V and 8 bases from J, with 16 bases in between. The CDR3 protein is CASSFGTQGEKLFF. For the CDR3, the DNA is TGTGCCAGCAGCTTCGGGACCCAAGGGGAAAAACTGTTTTTT.

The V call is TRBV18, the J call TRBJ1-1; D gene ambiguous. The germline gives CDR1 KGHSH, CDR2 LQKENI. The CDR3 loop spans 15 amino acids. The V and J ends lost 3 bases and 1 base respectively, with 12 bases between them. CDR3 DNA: TGTGCCAGCTCACCCCCGGGGATCTCGAACACTGAAGCTTTCTTT. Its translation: CASSPPGISNTEAFF.

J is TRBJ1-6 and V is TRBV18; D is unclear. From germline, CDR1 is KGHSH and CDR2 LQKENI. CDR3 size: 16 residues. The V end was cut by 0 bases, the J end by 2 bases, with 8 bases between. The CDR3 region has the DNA TGTGCCAGCTCACCACCGAGAGGACCCTATAATTCACCCCTCCACTTT. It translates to CASSPPRGPYNSPLHF.

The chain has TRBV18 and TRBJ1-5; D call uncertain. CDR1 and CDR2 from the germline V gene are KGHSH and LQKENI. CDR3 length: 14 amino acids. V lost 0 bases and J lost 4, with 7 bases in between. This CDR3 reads CASSPPDFNQPQHF. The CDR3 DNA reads TGTGCCAGCTCACCACCCGACTTTAATCAGCCCCAGCATTTT.

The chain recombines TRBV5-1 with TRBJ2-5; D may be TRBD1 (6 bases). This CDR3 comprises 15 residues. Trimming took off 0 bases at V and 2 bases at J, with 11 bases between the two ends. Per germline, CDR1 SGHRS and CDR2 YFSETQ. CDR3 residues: CASSLAGTSQETQYF. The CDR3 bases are TGCGCCAGCAGCTTGGCGGGGACATCGCAAGAGACCCAGTACTTC. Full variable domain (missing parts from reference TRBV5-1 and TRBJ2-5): KAGVTQTPRYLIKTRGQQVTLSCSPISGHRSVSWYQQTPGQGLQFLFEYFSETQRNKGNFPGRFSGRQFSNSRSEMNVSTLELGDSALYLCASSLAGTSQETQYFGPGTRLLVL.

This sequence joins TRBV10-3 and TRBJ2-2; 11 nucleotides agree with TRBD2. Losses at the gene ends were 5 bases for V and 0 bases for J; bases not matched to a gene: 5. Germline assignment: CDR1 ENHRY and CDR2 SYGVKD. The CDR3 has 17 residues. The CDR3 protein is CAISLLAGGSNTGELFF. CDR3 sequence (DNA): TGTGCCATCAGTCTGCTAGCGGGGGGTTCGAACACCGGGGAGCTGTTTTTT.

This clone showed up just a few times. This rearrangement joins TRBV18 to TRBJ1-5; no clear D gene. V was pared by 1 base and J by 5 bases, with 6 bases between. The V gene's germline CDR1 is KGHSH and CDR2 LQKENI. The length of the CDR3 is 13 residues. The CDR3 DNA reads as TGTGCCAGCTCACCACATGAGGATCAGCCCCAGCATTTT. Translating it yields CASSPHEDQPQHF.

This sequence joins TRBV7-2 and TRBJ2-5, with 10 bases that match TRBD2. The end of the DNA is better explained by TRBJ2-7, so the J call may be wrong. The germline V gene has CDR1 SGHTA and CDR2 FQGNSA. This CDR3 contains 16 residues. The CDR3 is CASSPRGASGGYEQYF. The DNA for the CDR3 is TGTGCCAGCAGCCCCAGAGGGGCTAGCGGGGGTTACGAGCAGTACTTC.